These 28 T cell receptor beta chains share one sample of origin, sequenced in a study of T-cell reconstitution after alpha-beta-depleted transplantation in children. Library preparation (for TCRbeta) was performed with unique molecular identifiers. TCRdb analysed the PCR reads with MiXCR anew, one entry per CDR3 protein. The sample carries more than 200,000 distinct CDR3 sequences, 20% to 30% recorded once. Sample: PBMCs, mostly from graft donor cells, taken 360 days after TCRalphabeta/CD19-depleted stem cell transplant. These receptors all come from a female patient aged 2-9 years who had a stem cell transplant for congenital amegakaryocytic thrombocytopenia, so the T cells may come from the graft donor.

The rearrangement joins TRBV2 to TRBJ2-2; D may correspond to TRBD1 or TRBD2 (5 bases each). CDR1 SNHLY and CDR2 FYNNEI come from the germline V gene. This CDR3 contains 14 residues. The ends were cut back, 7 bases at V and 5 bases at J, with 14 bases in the middle. CDR3 DNA: TGTGCCAGCAATTACCCCTGGGGGACCGGGGAGCTGTTTTTT. It translates to CASNYPWGTGELFF.

This clonotype was found many times. This chain connects TRBV3-1 to TRBJ2-5; 8 nucleotides line up with TRBD2. The CDR3 totals 17 residues. Per the germline V gene, CDR1 is LGHDT and CDR2 is YNNKEL (reference sequence). The ends lost 0 bases at V and 2 bases at J; junction bases unmatched: 8. Written as DNA, the CDR3 is TGTGCCAGCAGCCAAGAGCTTCGGGGGGGCTCACAAGAGACCCAGTACTTC. Translation gives CASSQELRGGSQETQYF.

V is TRBV29-1 and J is TRBJ1-4; D remains unclear. CDR3 length equals 11 residues. The germline V gene encodes CDR1 SQVTM and CDR2 ANQGSEA. Trimming removed 2 bases at V and 8 bases at J, with 6 bases between. The CDR3 here is CSVEQGEKLFF. The CDR3 nucleotides are TGCAGCGTTGAACAAGGGGAAAAACTGTTTTTT.

The chain employs TRBV10-3 and TRBJ2-2; a weak D match, TRBD1 (6 bases). In germline, CDR1 is ENHRY, CDR2 SYGVKD. V was pared by 5 bases and J by 4 bases, with 14 bases between. The CDR3 runs to 15 residues. The CDR3 sequence is CAISPRGSVTGELFF. CDR3 DNA sequence: TGTGCCATCAGTCCCAGGGGTTCGGTCACCGGGGAGCTGTTTTTT.

V gene TRBV20-1 combines with J gene TRBJ2-2; D remains ambiguous. The CDR3 is 14 residues long. Trimming removed 0 bases from V and 6 bases from J, with 11 bases in between. Germline CDR1 reads DFQATT; CDR2 reads SNEGSKA (reference sequence). CDR3: CSARDWSGAGELFF. The CDR3, as DNA: TGCAGTGCTAGAGATTGGTCAGGCGCCGGGGAGCTGTTTTTT.

This clonotype was recorded a few times. This chain links TRBV3-1 with TRBJ1-4, with 9 bases aligning to TRBD1. The germline V gene has CDR1 LGHDT and CDR2 YNNKEL (reference sequence). J was trimmed by 7 bases and V by 4 bases; bases with no gene match: 7. The CDR3 is 15 residues long. CDR3 in DNA: TGTGCCAGCAGCCCCACAGGGGGCCTGTTTGAAAAACTGTTTTTT. Translation gives CASSPTGGLFEKLFF. Full variable domain (missing parts from reference TRBV3-1 and TRBJ1-4): DTAVSQTPKYLVTQMGNDKSIKCEQNLGHDTMYWYKQDSKKFLKIMFSYNNKELIINETVPNRFSPKSPDKAHLNLHINSLELGDSAVYFCASSPTGGLFEKLFFGSGTQLSVL.

This clonotype was counted a few times. The rearrangement uses TRBV11-2 and TRBJ1-2, with D unresolved. The CDR3 totals 14 residues. Trimming pared 4 bases from V and 4 bases from J, leaving 13 bases between. The V gene's germline CDR1 is SGHAT and CDR2 FQNNGV. The CDR3: CASSSLPGSYGYTF. The CDR3, as DNA: TGTGCCAGCAGCTCCCTACCGGGATCCTATGGCTACACCTTC.

The rearrangement uses TRBV4-1 and TRBJ2-7, with D perhaps given as TRBD1 or TRBD2 (5 bases each). With 2 bases removed from V and 2 bases from J, the gap between germline ends came to 13 bases. Germline values: CDR1 MGHRA, CDR2 YSYEKL. This CDR3 has 15 amino acids. For the CDR3, the DNA is TGCGCCAGCAGCCAAATTGGGCAGGGAGCCTACGAGCAGTACTTC. Translating it yields CASSQIGQGAYEQYF.

This clonotype was detected only a few times. The chain combines TRBV4-1 with TRBJ1-1; 8 bases are shared with TRBD1. Per the germline V gene, CDR1 is MGHRA and CDR2 is YSYEKL. The CDR3 sequence is 14 residues long. Trimming at V came to 0 bases and at J to 9 bases, leaving 6 bases not matched to a gene. CDR3 protein: CASSQDRDRKKAFF. The CDR3 nucleotides are TGCGCCAGCAGCCAAGACCGGGACAGGAAGAAAGCTTTCTTT.

The V and J genes are TRBV6-1 and TRBJ1-4, with D possibly matching TRBD1 (6 bases). The V gene's germline CDR1 is MNHNS and CDR2 SASEGT. CDR3 length equals 14 residues. The V and J ends lost 8 bases and 7 bases respectively, with 17 bases between them. CDR3 in DNA: TGTGCCAGCGCCCCACAGGGTGAGATTGAAAAACTGTTTTTT. Protein: CASAPQGEIEKLFF.

This clonotype has just a few counts. CDR3 region: CASSPNNQETQYF. In nucleotides, the CDR3 is TGTGCCAGCAGCCCGAACAACCAAGAGACCCAGTACTTC. This chain joins TRBV6-2 or TRBV6-3 and TRBJ2-5; no reliable D call. Per the germline V gene, CDR1 is MNHEY and CDR2 is SVGEGT. The CDR3 is 13 amino acids. V dropped 6 bases and J dropped 0 bases, with 8 bases sitting between them.

This clonotype was recorded at least ten times. The rearrangement links TRBV2 to TRBJ1-4; D unclear. The length of the CDR3 is 12 residues. The germline V gene encodes CDR1 SNHLY and CDR2 FYNNEI. Deletions cut 6 bases from V and 3 bases from J, with 5 bases between. As DNA, the CDR3 is TGTGCCAGCAGGGGCCCTAATGAAAAACTGTTTTTT. As protein: CASRGPNEKLFF.

The V and J genes are TRBV5-1 and TRBJ2-2, with D perhaps matching TRBD1 (5 bases). The CDR3 has 14 amino acids. Germline CDR1 reads SGHRS; CDR2 reads YFSETQ. Trimming removed 4 bases from V and 6 bases from J, with 13 bases in between. CDR3 DNA sequence: TGCGCCAGCAGCCCAGAGGTCAGGGCCGGGGAGCTGTTTTTT. This translates into CASSPEVRAGELFF.

This clonotype was seen more than once but under ten times. V gene TRBV20-1 combines with J gene TRBJ1-1, with D hard to call. The CDR3 totals 12 residues. CDR1 and CDR2 (germline): DFQATT, SNEGSKA (reference sequence). The ends were cut back, 3 bases at V and 7 bases at J, with 12 bases in the middle. The CDR3 reads CSARLGRSEAFF. The CDR3 nucleotides read TGCAGTGCTAGGCTTGGGAGAAGTGAAGCTTTCTTT.

This clonotype came up many times. Written as DNA, the CDR3 is TGTGCCAGCAGTCACTACGTGGGGGCCGGCCAAGAGACCCAGTACTTC. Amino acid sequence: CASSHYVGAGQETQYF. The chain has TRBV12-3 or TRBV12-4 and TRBJ2-5; D might be TRBD1 (6 bases). This CDR3 region has 16 residues. V gave up 5 bases and J gave up 1 base, with 17 bases separating them.

This clonotype has just a few counts. The chain combines TRBV25-1 with TRBJ2-7; unclear D gene. The CDR3 length is 12 residues. Germline assignment: CDR1 MGHDK and CDR2 SYGVNS. Trimming cost V 1 base and J 3 bases, with 4 bases left between them. The CDR3 coding sequence is TGTGCCAGCAGTGAATCACGCTACGAGCAGTACTTC. Residues: CASSESRYEQYF.

This chain connects TRBV20-1 to TRBJ2-7; D not resolved. The CDR3 extends over 13 amino acids. Deletions cut 5 bases from V and 3 bases from J, with 14 bases between. In germline, CDR1 is DFQATT, CDR2 SNEGSKA (reference sequence). The CDR3 is CSASRPGFYEQYF. CDR3 in DNA: TGCAGTGCTTCGAGGCCCGGATTCTACGAGCAGTACTTC.

V usage is TRBV10-3 and J usage is TRBJ1-5; D call uncertain. V lost 2 bases and J 6 bases, leaving 8 bases between the germline ends. This CDR3 region has 13 residues. From germline, CDR1 is ENHRY and CDR2 SYGVKD. CDR3 bases: TGTGCCATCAGTGAGGGGTACCCTCAGCCCCAGCATTTT. This codes for CAISEGYPQPQHF.

The rearrangement joins TRBV5-6 to TRBJ2-1; possible D gene TRBD2, 5 bases. The germline V gene has CDR1 SGHDT and CDR2 YYEEEE. The CDR3 runs to 16 residues. V was shortened by 9 bases and J by 5 bases, with 24 bases between the two germline ends. CDR3 region: CAMSPGVSRGDNEQFF. CDR3 DNA: TGTGCCATGAGCCCCGGGGTCAGCCGGGGAGACAATGAGCAGTTCTTC.

This clonotype was counted only a few times. The rearrangement joins TRBV7-8 to TRBJ2-7; TRBD1 matches at 9 bases. This CDR3 contains 15 residues. V was pared by 1 base and J by 2 bases, with 3 bases of the junction left unmatched. Germline-derived CDR1 and CDR2 are SGHVS and FQNEAQ. CDR3 amino acids: CASSLGRQGAYEQYF. The CDR3 nucleotides are TGTGCCAGCAGCTTAGGGAGACAGGGGGCCTACGAGCAGTACTTC. Supplemented by reference TRBV7-8 and TRBJ2-7, the full variable domain reads GAGVSQSPRYKVAKRGQDVALRCDPISGHVSLFWYQQALGQGPEFLTYFQNEAQLDKSGLPSDRFFAERPEGSVSTLKIQRTQQEDSAVYLCASSLGRQGAYEQYFGPGTRLTVT.

This chain connects TRBV7-3 to TRBJ2-7; 9 bases line up with TRBD1. This CDR3 is built from 15 residues. The V gene end was trimmed by 2 bases and the J gene end by 2 bases; junction bases not matched to a gene: 4. In germline, CDR1 is SGHTA, CDR2 FQGTGA. In DNA form, the CDR3 reads TGTGCCAGCAGCTTAGGACAGGGGACCCCCTACGAGCAGTACTTC. Amino acid sequence: CASSLGQGTPYEQYF.

The chain joins TRBV2 to TRBJ2-7; 8 bases agree with TRBD1. Germline-derived CDR1 and CDR2 are SNHLY and FYNNEI. The CDR3 is 15 amino acids. Trimming removed 5 bases from V and 0 bases from J; junction bases left unmatched: 6. CDR3 bases: TGTGCCAGCAGTCCGGGACAGGCGAGCTCCTACGAGCAGTACTTC. Translating it yields CASSPGQASSYEQYF.

Concerning this clonotype itself: A much larger clone lies a single base off, so this may be a read error. The chain is built from TRBV20-1 and TRBJ2-1, with D possibly TRBD2 on 6 matching bases. The germline CDR1 and CDR2 sequences are DFQATT and SNEGSKA (reference sequence). The CDR3 loop spans 14 amino acids. The CDR3 sequence is CSAKGGLANNEQSF. In DNA, the CDR3 is TGCAGTGCCAAAGGAGGGCTAGCGAACAATGAGCAGTCCTTC.

This clonotype was counted a few times. V gene TRBV5-1 combines with J gene TRBJ2-1; 8 bases are shared with TRBD2. Trimming took 4 bases from V and 4 from J; bases not matched to a gene: 16. This CDR3 region has 18 residues. Germline V lookup: CDR1 SGHRS, CDR2 YFSETQ. CDR3 in amino acids: CASSPYYPLGGGYNEQFF. The CDR3 DNA reads TGCGCCAGCAGCCCGTACTATCCACTTGGCGGGGGGTACAATGAGCAGTTCTTC.

The rearrangement uses TRBV12-3 or TRBV12-4 and TRBJ2-5; D is ambiguous. The CDR3 runs 15 residues. Between the trimmed V and J ends, which lost 6 bases and 0 bases, there was a span of 14 bases. This CDR3 reads CASSPSLLYQETQYF. DNA for the CDR3: TGTGCCAGCAGCCCCTCCTTGTTATACCAAGAGACCCAGTACTTC.

The chain combines TRBV30 with TRBJ1-2; D not resolved. CDR3 length equals 12 residues. V gave up 1 base and J gave up 4 bases, with 7 bases separating them. CDR1 GTSNPN and CDR2 SVGIG come from the germline V gene (reference sequence). Here the CDR3 DNA reads TGTGCCTGGAGTGACGGACGCTATGGCTACACCTTC. It is translated as CAWSDGRYGYTF.

The rearrangement uses TRBV20-1 and TRBJ2-5; 10 bases fit TRBD1. Per germline, CDR1 DFQATT and CDR2 SNEGSKA (reference sequence). This CDR3 region has 19 residues. Trimming at V came to 4 bases and at J to 6 bases, leaving 23 bases not matched to a gene. The CDR3 loop reads CSAIQATPRWGQGMKTQYF. The CDR3 DNA reads TGCAGTGCTATCCAGGCAACCCCCCGGTGGGGACAGGGGATGAAGACCCAGTACTTC.

This clonotype was counted at least ten times. CDR3 sequence reads: CASSQEGREDTDTQYF. In nucleotides, the CDR3 is TGTGCCAGCAGCCAAGAAGGGCGGGAGGACACAGATACGCAGTATTTT. The V gene is TRBV4-2, the J gene TRBJ2-3; TRBD2 matches at 8 bases. CDR1 and CDR2 (germline): LGHNA, YNFKEQ. This CDR3 region has 16 residues. The junction had 4 bases not matched to a gene; V was cut back by 0 bases and J by 2 bases.